This T cell receptor beta chain was identified during a study of CD8+ T cells in alopecia areata. Following RNA extraction, reverse transcription yielded cDNA that acted as the sequencing template. Libraries were prepared by immunoSEQ multiplex PCR; TCRdb keeps only in-frame clonotypes and omits some of them. The sample yields about 150,000 clones, around 54% seen once. Cell sorting was applied to PBMCs, and CD4+ and CD8+ T cells were collected. Whole-study findings and limits: Normal scalp showed lower clonality than lesional scalp, especially alopecia totalis/universalis. TCR sharing across patients was less clear than in mice, possibly HLA-related.

A remark on this clone: Its antigen remains unknown.

The sequencing sample was made of CD4+ T cells sorted from blood. This clonotype originated in a human donor in good health.

The CDR3, as DNA: TGTGCCAGCAGTTCAAGCGGGAGTAGGGCCAACGTCCTGACTTTC. Translated: CASSSSGSRANVLTF. The chain has TRBV6-5 and TRBJ2-6, with TRBD2 matching 8 bases. Germline V gene data show CDR1 as MNHEY and CDR2 as SVGAGI. This CDR3 comprises 15 residues. V lost 4 bases and J lost 5; bases outside the gene matches: 4.